The following is a T cell receptor beta chain sequence with its context. This clone was seen once. No antigen is known for it. Qualities for individual bases were not recorded, and no much larger clone is one base off. These data originate in a study of sequential checkpoint blockade in melanoma (dated by TCRdb to about 2019). General notes on the study: Patients were randomized 1:1 to first-line nivolumab followed by ipilimumab (arm A) or ipilimumab followed by nivolumab (arm B). Maintenance nivolumab came after both trial sequences.

The immunoSEQ Assay was used to immunosequence TCRbeta CDR3 regions from genomic DNA. Genomic DNA was amplified by bias-controlled multiplex PCR before high-throughput sequencing. Per the original workflow: To quantify the absolute abundance of each unique TCRbeta CDR3 region, the sequences were collapsed and filtered. Clonality, defined as 1 minus Pielou's evenness, was calculated using productive rearrangements only. A previously published method was used to identify clones with significantly greater frequencies in on-treatment samples than in baseline samples. Sourced from immuneACCESS, this table was stored by TCRdb with only in-frame sequences that have V and J called. A share of the clones is absent; for the studies checked, an unresolved V gene accounts for under half, and the remainder has no known explanation. That table is the source of V, J and clone size, and D and trimming were worked out from the DNA. The sample table holds 4,000 to 6,500 clones, of which about three fifths were seen once. The top ten constitute about two fifths of the sample.

Taken from cysteine to phenylalanine, the CDR3 has 13 residues. Left in the record is the CDR3 DNA by itself, 39 bases read in frame from the first base. The germline V gene encodes CDR1 SQVTM and CDR2 ANQGSEA. V is clipped by 7 bases and J by 1 base, and the sequence between their germline boundaries is 10 bases long. Here is what the overall study found, with its caveats: Validation of the response-prediction model combining TCR metrics and mutation burden is needed in larger, independent patient cohorts.

The intended sense of this specimen's treatment or condition label: randomized to nivolumab then ipilimumab (arm A) or the reverse (arm B). No trial patient had received prior DNA-damaging chemotherapy. On a FACS Aria II flow cytometer, live CD3+CD8+ cells that were negative for CD19 and CD56 were sorted from thawed PBMCs. Samples were obtained from patients with melanoma enrolled in CheckMate 064, a randomized, open-label phase II trial of sequential checkpoint blockade. Peripheral blood mononuclear cells were collected by leukapheresis, purified using Ficoll-Paque, and frozen in human serum containing approximately 9.1% DMSO. Purity of sorted blood CD3+CD8+ cells was verified at >98% immediately after sorting, followed by DNA extraction.

Sequences were derived from CD8+ T cells sorted from blood (inferred from file names), sampled from a patient given nivolumab and ipilimumab in sequence. The source of this sequence is a human donor with melanoma. The chain links TRBV29-1 with TRBJ2-2; the D gene remains uncertain. CDR3 sequence: CSARPGNTGELFF. The base sequence is TGCAGCGCTCGTCCGGGGAACACCGGGGAGCTGTTTTTT.